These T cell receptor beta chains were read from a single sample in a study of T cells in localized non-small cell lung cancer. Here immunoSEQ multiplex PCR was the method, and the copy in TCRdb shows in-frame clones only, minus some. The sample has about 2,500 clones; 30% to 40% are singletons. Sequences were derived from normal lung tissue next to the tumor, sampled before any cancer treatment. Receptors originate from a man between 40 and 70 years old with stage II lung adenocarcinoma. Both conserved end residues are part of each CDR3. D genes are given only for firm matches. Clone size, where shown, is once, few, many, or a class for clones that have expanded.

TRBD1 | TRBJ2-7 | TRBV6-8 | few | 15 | TGTGCCAGCAGTGCTTCCGGGACAGGGAACTATGAGCAGTACTTC | CASSASGTGNYEQYF
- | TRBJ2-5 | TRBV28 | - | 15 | TGTGCCAGCAGTGCTCTAGACGGTGCTCAAGAGACCCAGTACTTC | CASSALDGAQETQYF
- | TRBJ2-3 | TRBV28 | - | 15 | TGTGCCAGCCGCGGCCGGGGACCGAACACAGATACGCAGTATTTT | CASRGRGPNTDTQYF
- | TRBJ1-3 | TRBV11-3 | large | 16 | TGTGCCAGCAGCTTAAGTGAGACGCCGACTGGAAACACCATATATTTT | CASSLSETPTGNTIYF
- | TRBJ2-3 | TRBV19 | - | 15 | TGTGCCAGTACCCAAGGTAACAGAGGCACAGATACGCAGTATTTT | CASTQGNRGTDTQYF
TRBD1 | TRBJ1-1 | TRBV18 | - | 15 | TGTGCCAGCTCACCAGACAGGGGACGGGCCACTGAAGCTTTCTTT | CASSPDRGRATEAFF
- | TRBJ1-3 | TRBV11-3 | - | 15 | TGTGCCAGCAGCCCCAGGGGCCTCTCTGGAAACACCATATATTTT | CASSPRGLSGNTIYF
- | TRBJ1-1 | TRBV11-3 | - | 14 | TGTGCCAGCAGCCGGGTCGGGGTGACTGCTGAAGCTTTCTTT | CASSRVGVTAEAFF
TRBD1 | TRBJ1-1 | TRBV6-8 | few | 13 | TGTGCCAGCAATCAACAGGGGAGTACTGAAGCTTTCTTT | CASNQQGSTEAFF
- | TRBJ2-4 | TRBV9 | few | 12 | TGTGCCAGCACCCGACTTGGAAACATTCAGTACTTC | CASTRLGNIQYF